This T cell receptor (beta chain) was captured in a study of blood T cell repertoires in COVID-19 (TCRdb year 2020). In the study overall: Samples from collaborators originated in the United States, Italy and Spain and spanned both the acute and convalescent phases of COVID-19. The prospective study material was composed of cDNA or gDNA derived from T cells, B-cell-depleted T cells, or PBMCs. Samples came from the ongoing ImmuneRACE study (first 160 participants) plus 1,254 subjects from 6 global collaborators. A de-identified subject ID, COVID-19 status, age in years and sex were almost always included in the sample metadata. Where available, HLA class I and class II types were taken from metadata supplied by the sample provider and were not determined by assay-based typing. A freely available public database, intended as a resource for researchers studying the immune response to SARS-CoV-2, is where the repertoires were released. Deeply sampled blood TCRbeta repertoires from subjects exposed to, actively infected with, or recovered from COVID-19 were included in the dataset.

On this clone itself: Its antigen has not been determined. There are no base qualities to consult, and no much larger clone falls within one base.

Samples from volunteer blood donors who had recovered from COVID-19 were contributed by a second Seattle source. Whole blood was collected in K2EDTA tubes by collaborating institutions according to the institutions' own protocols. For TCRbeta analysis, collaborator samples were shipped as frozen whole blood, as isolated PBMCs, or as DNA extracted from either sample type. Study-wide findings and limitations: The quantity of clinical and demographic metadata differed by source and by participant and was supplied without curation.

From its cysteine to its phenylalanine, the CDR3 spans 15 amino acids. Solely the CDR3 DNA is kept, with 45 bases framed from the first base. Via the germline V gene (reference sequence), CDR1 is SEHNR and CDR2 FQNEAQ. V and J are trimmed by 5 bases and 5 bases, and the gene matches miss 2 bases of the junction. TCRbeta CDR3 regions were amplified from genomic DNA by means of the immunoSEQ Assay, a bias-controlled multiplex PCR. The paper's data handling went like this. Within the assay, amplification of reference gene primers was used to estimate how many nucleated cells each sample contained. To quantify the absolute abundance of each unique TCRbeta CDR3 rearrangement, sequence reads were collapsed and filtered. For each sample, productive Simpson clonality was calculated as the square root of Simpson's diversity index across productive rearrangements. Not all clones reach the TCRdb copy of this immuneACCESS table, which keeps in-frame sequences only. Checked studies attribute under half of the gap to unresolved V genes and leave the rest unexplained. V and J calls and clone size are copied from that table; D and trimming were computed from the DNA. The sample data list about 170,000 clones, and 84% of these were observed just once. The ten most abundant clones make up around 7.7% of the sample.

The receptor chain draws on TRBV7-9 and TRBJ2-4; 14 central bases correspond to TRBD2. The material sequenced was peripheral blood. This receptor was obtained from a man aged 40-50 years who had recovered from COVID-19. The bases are TGTGCCAGCAGCAGACTAGCGGGAGGGGAAAACATTCAGTACTTC. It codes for CASSRLAGGENIQYF.